Each of the 2 T cell receptor beta chains below was sequenced from the same sample in a study of blood T cell repertoires in COVID-19. Assay used: immunoSEQ multiplex PCR; TCRdb lists only in-frame clones, some missing. The data contain roughly 93,000 clones, 70% to 90% of them singletons. The specimen sequenced was peripheral blood. The receptors here all came from a man aged 50-60 years with acute or convalescent COVID-19.

The chain couples TRBV28 to TRBJ1-6; 9 bases map to TRBD1. Trimming took 6 bases from V and 10 from J; bases not matched to a gene: 7. This CDR3 has 14 residues. Germline V lookup: CDR1 MDHEN, CDR2 SYDVKM. CDR3 residues: CASSSGQGSSPLHF. The CDR3 bases are TGTGCCAGCAGCTCCGGACAGGGGAGCTCACCCCTCCACTTT.

This chain links TRBV5-1 with TRBJ1-1, with a possible D match to TRBD1 (6 bases). The V end lost 0 bases, the J end lost 3 bases, and 12 bases lay between the germline ends. The length of the CDR3 is 15 residues. Germline values: CDR1 SGHRS, CDR2 YFSETQ. The CDR3 DNA sequence: TGCGCCAGCAGCTTGGAGGGGCAGGGGCACACTGAAGCTTTCTTT. Its protein product is CASSLEGQGHTEAFF. The full variable domain, with the rest looked up from reference TRBV5-1 and TRBJ1-1, is KAGVTQTPRYLIKTRGQQVTLSCSPISGHRSVSWYQQTPGQGLQFLFEYFSETQRNKGNFPGRFSGRQFSNSRSEMNVSTLELGDSALYLCASSLEGQGHTEAFFGQGTRLTVV.